Each of the 30 T cell receptor beta chains below was sequenced from the same sample in a study of blood T cell repertoires in COVID-19. The table came from immunoSEQ multiplex PCR; TCRdb's copy has only in-frame clones and leaves some out. The sample includes roughly 52,000 clones, around nine tenths seen only once; the top ten take 25% to 35%. Sequencing was carried out using peripheral blood. These receptors were obtained from a woman older than 75 with acute or convalescent COVID-19.

The genes are TRBV5-4 and TRBJ1-1; TRBD1 might be the D (5 bases). CDR3 length: 15 residues. CDR1 and CDR2 (germline): SGHNT, YYREEE (reference sequence). V shed 4 bases and J shed 6 bases, with 19 bases lying between them. The DNA for the CDR3 is TGTGCCAGCAGCCTCTTCACACCAAGACAGTCTGAAGCTTTCTTT. It is translated as CASSLFTPRQSEAFF.

The chain has TRBV4-1 and TRBJ2-3, with D perhaps TRBD2 (5 bases). There are 14 residues in the CDR3. CDR1 and CDR2 from the germline V gene are MGHRA and YSYEKL. V gave up 4 bases and J gave up 3 bases, with 11 bases separating them. In nucleotides, the CDR3 is TGCGCCAGCAGCCCTTGGACTGCAACAGATACGCAGTATTTT. Encoded protein: CASSPWTATDTQYF.

CDR3 loop: CARRLQIYEQYF. CDR3 nucleotides: TGCGCCAGAAGACTTCAAATCTACGAGCAGTACTTC. The V call is TRBV5-1, the J call TRBJ2-7; D remains unclear. The CDR3 has 12 residues. V lost 8 bases and J lost 3, with 12 bases in between. The germline CDR1 and CDR2 sequences are SGHRS and YFSETQ.

The V and J genes are TRBV3-1 (or the pseudogene TRBV3-2) and TRBJ1-1; the match to TRBD1 covers 9 bases. Per the germline V gene, CDR1 is LGHDT and CDR2 is YNNKEL (reference sequence). V trimming: 4 bases; J trimming: 5 bases; junction bases outside the gene matches: 5. The CDR3 consists of 14 residues. The CDR3 spells CASSPQGARTEAFF. The CDR3 DNA sequence: TGTGCCAGCAGCCCACAGGGGGCGAGGACTGAAGCTTTCTTT.

The rearrangement links TRBV19 to TRBJ1-5, with D possibly matching TRBD1 (6 bases). Deletions cut 2 bases from V and 7 bases from J, with 15 bases between. CDR1 is LNHDA, CDR2 SQIVND, per germline (reference sequence). The CDR3 contains 15 residues. The CDR3 protein is CASSIRGGSAQPQHF. CDR3 DNA sequence: TGTGCCAGTAGTATACGGGGGGGCTCGGCCCAGCCCCAGCATTTT. Drawing the rest from reference TRBV19 and TRBJ1-5, the complete variable domain is DGGITQSPKYLFRKEGQNVTLSCEQNLNHDAMYWYRQDPGQGLRLIYYSQIVNDFQKGDIAEGYSVSREKKESFPLTVTSAQKNPTAFYLCASSIRGGSAQPQHFGDGTRLSIL.

The gene calls are TRBV18 and TRBJ2-1; 9 bases line up with TRBD1. The CDR3 extends over 14 amino acids. CDR1 and CDR2 (germline): KGHSH, LQKENI. The junction had 6 bases not matched to a gene; V was cut back by 1 base and J by 11 bases. For the CDR3, the DNA is TGTGCCAGCTCACCACGGGACAGGGTTAAAAAGCAGTTCTTC. It translates to CASSPRDRVKKQFF.

The chain is built from TRBV6-5 and TRBJ1-1, with 8 bases matching TRBD1. Germline V gives CDR1 MNHEY, CDR2 SVGAGI. The CDR3 extends over 13 amino acids. Trimming at V came to 4 bases and at J to 7 bases, leaving 5 bases not matched to a gene. Here the CDR3 reads CASSSRQGYEAFF. The CDR3 bases are TGTGCCAGCAGTTCCCGACAGGGGTATGAAGCTTTCTTT.

This clone was seen just once. The rearrangement joins TRBV29-1 to TRBJ2-5; D gene unclear. Looked up from germline, CDR1 is SQVTM and CDR2 is ANQGSEA. This CDR3 comprises 12 residues. Deletions cut 5 bases from V and 2 bases from J, with 9 bases between. Written as DNA, the CDR3 is TGCAGCGTTAAACTACCTCAAGAGACCCAGTACTTC. This gives the protein CSVKLPQETQYF.

The chain recombines TRBV10-1 with TRBJ1-2; weak D call: TRBD1 (6 bases). The ends were cut back, 2 bases at V and 8 bases at J, with 18 bases in the middle. The CDR3 consists of 15 residues. Looked up from germline, CDR1 is WNHNN and CDR2 is SYGVQD (reference sequence). DNA for the CDR3: TGCGCCAGCAGTGAGATCTATAGCTACAGGGCGGGCTACACCTTC. Amino acid sequence: CASSEIYSYRAGYTF.

The chain is built from TRBV3-1 (or the pseudogene TRBV3-2) and TRBJ2-5; 8 bases match TRBD1. CDR1 is LGHDT and CDR2 is YNNKEL in the germline V gene (reference sequence). CDR3 length: 14 amino acids. After removal of 4 bases from V and 5 bases from J, the junction contained 6 bases not matched to a gene. CDR3 loop: CASSLRTGRETQYF. CDR3 DNA: TGTGCCAGCAGCCTAAGGACAGGGCGGGAGACCCAGTACTTC.

V is TRBV30 and J is TRBJ1-4, with a weak D call TRBD1 (5 bases). This CDR3 has 15 amino acids. V lost 1 base to trimming and J lost 8 bases, with 17 bases between them. Per germline, CDR1 GTSNPN and CDR2 SVGIG (reference sequence). The CDR3, as DNA: TGTGCCTGGAGTGGCCCCGACCAGGGATACGAAAAACTGTTTTTT. It encodes CAWSGPDQGYEKLFF.

V usage is TRBV4-1 and J usage is TRBJ2-1; TRBD2 aligns across 8 bases. The CDR3 runs to 15 residues. V was clipped by 0 bases and J by 9 bases; unmatched bases: 7. Germline V gives CDR1 MGHRA, CDR2 YSYEKL. CDR3 coding DNA: TGCGCCAGCAGCCAAGAAGGTAGCGGGGAGGGTGAGCAGTTCTTC. This translates into CASSQEGSGEGEQFF.

The chain joins TRBV6-5 to TRBJ1-5; 8 bases fit TRBD1. Germline CDR1 MNHEY, CDR2 SVGAGI. CDR3 length: 14 amino acids. V lost 6 bases to trimming and J lost 6 bases; unmatched junction nucleotides: 7. DNA for the CDR3: TGTGCCAGCAGACGCCGGGACAGGTTTCAGCCCCAGCATTTT. Its translation is CASRRRDRFQPQHF.

This clone was observed at least ten times. The V call is TRBV28, the J call TRBJ2-1; 16 bases match TRBD2. The V gene's germline CDR1 is MDHEN and CDR2 SYDVKM. The CDR3 extends over 23 amino acids. Germline trimming cut 4 bases from V and 3 bases from J; bases unmatched to any gene: 21. The CDR3 loop reads CASSWPGTSGGAIERKGYNEQFF. For the CDR3, the DNA is TGTGCCAGCAGTTGGCCCGGGACTAGCGGGGGGGCCATCGAGCGTAAGGGCTACAATGAGCAGTTCTTC.

This chain uses TRBV5-6 with TRBJ2-3; 13 nucleotides match TRBD2. CDR1 is SGHDT and CDR2 is YYEEEE in the germline V gene. With 7 bases clipped from V and 0 bases from J, the junction kept 2 bases outside the gene matches. The CDR3 loop spans 15 amino acids. In DNA form, the CDR3 reads TGTGCCAGCCAGGGACTAGCGGGGAGCACAGATACGCAGTATTTT. As protein: CASQGLAGSTDTQYF.

The chain uses TRBV5-1 and TRBJ2-7; D possibly corresponds to TRBD2 (5 bases). The V gene's germline CDR1 is SGHRS and CDR2 YFSETQ. The CDR3 has 13 amino acids. V was cut by 4 bases and J by 7 bases, with 15 bases left in between. CDR3 amino acids: CASSLEVGREQYV. DNA for the CDR3: TGCGCCAGCAGCCTTGAGGTAGGGAGAGAGCAGTACGTC.

This rearrangement joins TRBV7-9 to TRBJ1-1; 8 positions match TRBD1. V was clipped by 5 bases and J by 6 bases; unmatched bases: 17. Looked up from germline, CDR1 is SEHNR and CDR2 is FQNEAQ (reference sequence). The CDR3 has 17 amino acids. The CDR3 bases are TGTGCCAGCAGCCACGGTCTCGGTCAGGGGGCAACCCCTGAAGCTTTCTTT. It translates to CASSHGLGQGATPEAFF.

This clone was found once. This chain connects TRBV6-5 to TRBJ1-1; D is undetermined. V lost 7 bases and J 3 bases, leaving 6 bases between the germline ends. CDR1 is MNHEY and CDR2 is SVGAGI in the germline V gene. The CDR3 contains 11 residues. The CDR3 DNA sequence: TGTGCCAGCAACATCTACACTGAAGCTTTCTTT. Translating gives CASNIYTEAFF.

This clone was seen only a few times. In nucleotides, the CDR3 is TGTGCCAGCAGATTGGGGGGGAGCTCCTACAATGAGCAGTTCTTC. Amino acid sequence: CASRLGGSSYNEQFF. The chain is built from TRBV27 and TRBJ2-1, with TRBD2 matching 7 bases. The CDR3 has 15 residues. V gave up 6 bases and J gave up 0 bases; unmatched junction bases: 5. Germline values: CDR1 MNHEY, CDR2 SMNVEV (reference sequence).

V and J are TRBV27 and TRBJ2-5; 8 positions match TRBD1. J gave up 5 bases and V 5 bases, and 7 bases lay outside the gene matches. Per germline, CDR1 MNHEY and CDR2 SMNVEV (reference sequence). The CDR3 spans 14 residues. The CDR3 protein is CASSPRGLGETQYF. CDR3 bases: TGTGCCAGCAGTCCCAGGGGGCTGGGTGAGACCCAGTACTTC.

The J gene is TRBJ2-7, the V gene TRBV7-9, with D tentatively TRBD1 (6 bases). CDR1 is SEHNR, CDR2 FQNEAQ, per germline (reference sequence). The CDR3 is made up of 14 amino acids. The V end lost 2 bases, the J end lost 1 base, and 9 bases lay between the germline ends. The CDR3 nucleotides are TGTGCCAGCAGCTTAACAGGGATGTCCTACGAGCAGTACTTC. Residues: CASSLTGMSYEQYF.

The CDR3, as DNA: TGTGCCAGCAGCTTGGGGGCGAACTATGGCTACACCTTC. Translation gives CASSLGANYGYTF. The chain couples TRBV5-4 to TRBJ1-2, with D unclear. The CDR3 length is 13 residues. Germline CDR1 reads SGHNT; CDR2 reads YYREEE (reference sequence). The V and J ends lost 0 bases and 2 bases respectively, with 5 bases between them.

The chain is built from TRBV13 and TRBJ1-2; 10 bases line up with TRBD1. CDR1 PRHDT and CDR2 FYEKMQ come from the germline V gene (reference sequence). V trimming: 6 bases; J trimming: 1 base; junction bases outside the gene matches: 8. CDR3 length: 16 amino acids. The CDR3 region is CASRRTGGYLNYGYTF. The CDR3 DNA sequence: TGTGCCAGCAGGAGGACAGGGGGTTACCTTAACTATGGCTACACCTTC.

The V and J genes are TRBV11-2 and TRBJ2-6, with D maybe TRBD1 (5 bases). CDR1 is SGHAT, CDR2 FQNNGV, per germline. This CDR3 contains 15 residues. The V end was cut by 5 bases, the J end by 2 bases, with 10 bases between. The CDR3 sequence: CASSLGRTGANVLTF. The CDR3 nucleotides are TGTGCCAGCAGCCTGGGGCGGACTGGGGCCAACGTCCTGACTTTC. The full variable domain, its missing parts supplied by reference TRBV11-2 and TRBJ2-6, is EAGVAQSPRYKIIEKRQSVAFWCNPISGHATLYWYQQILGQGPKLLIQFQNNGVVDDSQLPKDRFSAERLKGVDSTLKIQPAKLEDSAVYLCASSLGRTGANVLTFGAGSRLTVL.

There are a few counts of this clone. This chain uses TRBV3-1 (or the pseudogene TRBV3-2) with TRBJ2-2; the D gene is possibly TRBD2 (6 bases). Germline CDR1 reads LGHDT; CDR2 reads YNNKEL (reference sequence). This CDR3 is built from 15 residues. With 6 bases removed from V and 0 bases from J, the gap between germline ends came to 11 bases. CDR3 in amino acids: CASSYGTSNTGELFF. The CDR3 DNA follows: TGTGCCAGCAGTTACGGGACTTCGAACACCGGGGAGCTGTTTTTT.

The rearrangement uses TRBV7-9 and TRBJ2-1, with D unresolved. The CDR3 runs to 16 residues. Trimming took 5 bases from V and 0 from J, leaving 14 bases between them. Per germline, CDR1 SEHNR and CDR2 FQNEAQ (reference sequence). CDR3 coding DNA: TGTGCCAGCAGCCTCATACCTAAAAGCTCCTACAATGAGCAGTTCTTC. Translating it yields CASSLIPKSSYNEQFF.

The chain employs TRBV2 and TRBJ2-2; 7 positions match TRBD1. Germline-derived CDR1 and CDR2 are SNHLY and FYNNEI. V shed 6 bases, J shed 4 bases, and the junction held 2 bases outside the gene matches. CDR3 size: 13 residues. CDR3 DNA: TGTGCCAGCAGGGGGACAGCCACCGGGGAGCTGTTTTTT. Encoded protein: CASRGTATGELFF.

V gene TRBV18 combines with J gene TRBJ1-5; a weak D match, TRBD1 (5 bases). The CDR3 has 14 amino acids. Deletions cut 3 bases from V and 4 bases from J, with 10 bases between. Germline-derived CDR1 and CDR2 are KGHSH and LQKENI. The chain's CDR3 is CASSPGGNNQPQHF. The CDR3 nucleotides read TGTGCCAGCTCACCCGGGGGAAATAATCAGCCCCAGCATTTT.

The chain recombines TRBV7-2 with TRBJ1-4, with D perhaps TRBD1 (5 bases). Germline CDR1 reads SGHTA; CDR2 reads FQGNSA. This CDR3 spans 16 amino acids. V was pared by 4 bases and J by 0 bases, with 12 bases between. Written as DNA, the CDR3 is TGTGCCAGCAGCTCCCAAGGGGCGGCAACTAATGAAAAACTGTTTTTT. Protein sequence: CASSSQGAATNEKLFF. Looking up the rest from reference TRBV7-2 and TRBJ1-4 gives the full variable domain: GAGVSQSPSNKVTEKGKDVELRCDPISGHTALYWYRQSLGQGLEFLIYFQGNSAPDKSGLPSDRFSAERTGGSVSTLTIQRTQQEDSAVYLCASSSQGAATNEKLFFGSGTQLSVL.

The chain is built from TRBV6-4 and TRBJ2-1; D not certain. Germline CDR1 is MRHNA and CDR2 is SNTAGT. The CDR3 extends over 13 amino acids. V lost 0 bases and J 4 bases, leaving 4 bases between the germline ends. The DNA for the CDR3 is TGTGCCAGCAGTGACTCGTATTACAATGAGCAGTTCTTC. Protein product: CASSDSYYNEQFF.